This TCR beta chain is drawn from a study of cytomegalovirus exposure and HLA in healthy donors. Vbeta (60) and Jbeta (13) primers were used in the PCR. The table came from immunoSEQ multiplex PCR; TCRdb's copy has only in-frame clones and leaves some out. The sample includes some 130,000 clones, 60% to 85% of them seen just once. V shed 1 base, J shed 3 bases, and the junction held 5 bases outside the gene matches. CDR1 is MDHEN, CDR2 SYDVKM, per germline. The CDR3 is made up of 17 amino acids. Study-level findings and limits: When presence/absence was analysed, sequencing depth was taken to be roughly uniform across donors. It was in a later analysis that TCR association rates were seen to vary by HLA locus, highest for DRB1 and lowest for HLA-C.

Details on this clone: Its antigen is as yet unknown.

The sample taken for sequencing was PBMCs. This TCR was sampled from a man under 40 in good health and CMV-seronegative. The V call is TRBV28, the J call TRBJ1-5, with 11 bases that match TRBD1. CDR3 DNA: TGTGCCAGCAGTTTATCTGGGACAGGGGGAGTCAATCAGCCCCAGCATTTT. This translates into CASSLSGTGGVNQPQHF.